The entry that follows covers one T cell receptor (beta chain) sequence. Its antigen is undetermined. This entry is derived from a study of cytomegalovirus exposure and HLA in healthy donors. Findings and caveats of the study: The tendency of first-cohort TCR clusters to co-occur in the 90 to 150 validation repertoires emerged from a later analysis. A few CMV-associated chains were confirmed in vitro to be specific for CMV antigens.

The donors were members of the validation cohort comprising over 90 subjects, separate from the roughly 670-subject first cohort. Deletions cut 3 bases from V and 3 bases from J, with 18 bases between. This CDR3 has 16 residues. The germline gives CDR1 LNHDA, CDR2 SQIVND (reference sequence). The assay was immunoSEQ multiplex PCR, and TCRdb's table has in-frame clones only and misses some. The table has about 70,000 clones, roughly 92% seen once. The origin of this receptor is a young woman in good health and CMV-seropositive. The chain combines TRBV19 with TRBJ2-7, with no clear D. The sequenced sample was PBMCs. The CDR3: CASSIRAQQELYEQYF. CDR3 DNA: TGTGCCAGTAGTATTAGAGCGCAGCAAGAACTCTACGAGCAGTACTTC.